This T cell receptor (beta chain) was profiled in a study of T cell responses to AZD1222 COVID-19 vaccine. Broader study findings: Spike-specific TCR repertoires showed rising breadth and depth after two AZD1222 doses. Donor demographics were predominantly white British with a female majority; clonal diversity may be underestimated. Every sample of the repertoires postdated the peak T cell response. Close to half of all spike-specific TCRs reportedly target regions of the variants that are unmutated.

The CDR3 has 14 amino acids. Germline assignment: CDR1 LNHNV and CDR2 YYDKDF (reference sequence). V lost 0 bases and J lost 4, with 9 bases in between. Assay used: immunoSEQ multiplex PCR; TCRdb lists only in-frame clones, some missing. This sample has 95,000 to 110,000 clones, with about nine tenths found just once. Of note for this clone: Its antigen is not identified.

The rearrangement links TRBV15 to TRBJ1-2; weak D call: TRBD1 (5 bases). Source: peripheral blood, taken on day 0 of AZD1222 vaccination. This receptor was identified in an adult in good health. CDR3 coding DNA: TGTGCCACCAGCAGAGATGTGGGGGTCTATGGCTACACCTTC. As protein: CATSRDVGVYGYTF.